Presented here are 8 T cell receptor beta chains from one specimen sequenced in a study of shared clonotypes between healthy human individuals. Data came from immunoSEQ multiplex PCR; TCRdb stores just in-frame clones and leaves some out. The table includes some 2.1 million clones, approximately 95% detected once. Sequenced: naive CD4+ T cells sorted from blood. Subset reported: CD45RA+ positively selected. These receptors all come from a man aged 18 to 29 in good health.

The chain combines TRBV7-2 with TRBJ2-1; TRBD1 matches at 10 bases. J was trimmed by 6 bases and V by 3 bases; bases with no gene match: 2. CDR1 and CDR2 from the germline V gene are SGHTA and FQGNSA. The CDR3 extends over 14 amino acids. CDR3 sequence: CASSLGQGTNEQFF. As DNA, the CDR3 is TGTGCCAGCAGCTTGGGACAGGGGACCAATGAGCAGTTCTTC.

V and J are TRBV30 and TRBJ2-1; TRBD2 aligns across 9 bases. The CDR3 length is 19 residues. Trimming removed 0 bases from V and 4 bases from J; junction bases left unmatched: 16. CDR1 and CDR2 (germline): GTSNPN, SVGIG (reference sequence). The DNA for the CDR3 is TGTGCCTGGAGTGTAGATCGGGTTAGCGGGAGTCGGGCGTACAATGAGCAGTTCTTC. Residues: CAWSVDRVSGSRAYNEQFF.

This rearrangement joins TRBV20-1 to TRBJ2-1; D perhaps matches TRBD2 (7 bases). Germline CDR1 is DFQATT and CDR2 is SNEGSKA (reference sequence). Deletions cut 6 bases from V and 9 bases from J, with 12 bases between. The length of the CDR3 is 11 residues. The CDR3 spells CSARGGVEQFF. As DNA, the CDR3 is TGCAGTGCCCGAGGGGGGGTTGAGCAGTTCTTC.

Turning to this clone: The sample holds other DNA sequences that translate to the same CDR3. This rearrangement joins TRBV20-1 to TRBJ1-1; D gene uncertain. With 5 bases removed from V and 1 base from J, the gap between germline ends came to 5 bases. Germline V CDR1 and CDR2: DFQATT, SNEGSKA (reference sequence). The CDR3 covers 11 residues. CDR3 in amino acids: CSAEGNTEAFF. The CDR3 DNA reads TGCAGTGCTGAGGGGAACACTGAAGCTTTCTTT.

The chain employs TRBV6-6 and TRBJ2-3; tentative D call: TRBD1 (5 bases). This CDR3 spans 14 amino acids. Germline values: CDR1 MNHNY, CDR2 SVGAGI (reference sequence). Trimming cost V 2 bases and J 1 base, with 7 bases left between them. Here the CDR3 reads CASSYIQGTDTQYF. CDR3 DNA: TGTGCCAGCAGTTACATACAGGGCACAGATACGCAGTATTTT.

This clone was observed once. CDR3 in amino acids: CASSIAGTGIGYEQYF. The CDR3 nucleotides read TGTGCCAGTAGTATAGCCGGGACAGGGATCGGTTACGAGCAGTACTTC. The chain employs TRBV19 and TRBJ2-7; 9 nucleotides match TRBD1. Trimming took 1 base from V and 4 from J; bases not matched to a gene: 8. This CDR3 has 16 amino acids. Per germline, CDR1 LNHDA and CDR2 SQIVND (reference sequence).

The rearrangement links TRBV2 to TRBJ2-7, with D hard to call. Per the germline V gene, CDR1 is SNHLY and CDR2 is FYNNEI. The V end lost 2 bases, the J end lost 10 bases, and 12 bases lay between the germline ends. The CDR3 has 12 residues. DNA of the CDR3: TGTGCCAGCAGTGAATCGGTCAGAAGCCAGTACTTC. This encodes CASSESVRSQYF.

The genes are TRBV5-8 and TRBJ2-3, with D possibly being TRBD2 (6 bases). The ends were cut back, 3 bases at V and 4 bases at J, with 12 bases in the middle. This CDR3 is built from 14 residues. Germline loops: CDR1 SGHTS, CDR2 YDEGEE. This CDR3 is CASSYGGRADTQYF. In DNA, the CDR3 is TGTGCCAGCAGCTACGGGGGTCGGGCAGATACGCAGTATTTT.